The 4 T cell receptor beta chains below come from one sample, sequenced in a study of blood T cells in healthy people across ages. Alongside a J-beta primer mix, a sample-barcoded 5' primer served in a second PCR lasting about 7 to 11 cycles. TCRdb re-analysed the 5' RACE reads in MiXCR, keeping a single row per CDR3 protein. The sample consists of about 1.8 million distinct CDR3 sequences, roughly 49% of them appearing once. Sequencing used blood. These TCRs come from a woman aged 40 to 55 in good health.

This chain connects TRBV10-3 to TRBJ2-5; 7 bases fit TRBD1. CDR3 size: 16 residues. CDR1 ENHRY and CDR2 SYGVKD come from the germline V gene. V shed 5 bases, J shed 4 bases, and the junction held 13 bases outside the gene matches. Here the CDR3 reads CAISPPGLTGAETQYF. The DNA for the CDR3 is TGTGCCATCAGTCCACCGGGCCTCACAGGGGCAGAGACCCAGTACTTC.

The rearrangement links TRBV6-6 to TRBJ2-5; 9 positions match TRBD1. This CDR3 is built from 11 residues. The V gene's germline CDR1 is MNHNY and CDR2 SVGAGI (reference sequence). With V trimmed by 8 bases and J by 9 bases, 4 bases remained unmatched. The CDR3 loop reads CASANRGPQYF. CDR3 DNA sequence: TGTGCCAGCGCCAACAGGGGGCCCCAGTACTTC.

This clonotype appeared a few times. The chain employs TRBV20-1 and TRBJ2-1; 7 bases agree with TRBD1. Losses at the gene ends were 4 bases for V and 0 bases for J; bases not matched to a gene: 3. Germline CDR1 is DFQATT and CDR2 is SNEGSKA (reference sequence). This CDR3 is 14 amino acids long. Written as DNA, the CDR3 is TGCAGTGCTAACAGGGGCGACTCCTACAATGAGCAGTTCTTC. This sequence encodes CSANRGDSYNEQFF.

CDR3 DNA: TGCAGTGCTAGAGTGAGACCGGGACAGGGACACTACAATGAGCAGTTCTTC. It encodes CSARVRPGQGHYNEQFF. This chain connects TRBV20-1 to TRBJ2-1; 9 bases are shared with TRBD1. Germline CDR1 and CDR2: DFQATT and SNEGSKA (reference sequence). Trimming removed 1 base from V and 3 bases from J; junction bases left unmatched: 10. There are 17 residues in the CDR3.